This T cell receptor beta chain was found in a study of T cell responses to AZD1222 COVID-19 vaccine. The method was immunoSEQ multiplex PCR; TCRdb's version includes in-frame clones alone and lacks a portion of them. The data hold roughly 100,000 clones, with 75% to 90% observed a single time. A word on this clone: Its antigen is undetermined.

Findings and limits, study-wide: Repertoires were sampled only after the peak T cell response. Recipients of two AZD1222 doses showed rising Spike-specific TCR breadth and depth. Across spike, vaccine-associated CD4 TCRs were found, dominant at 160-218 and 743-854. Baseline antibody screening turned up just five to seven seropositive AZD1222 recipients.

The sample was peripheral blood, taken 28 days after the second AZD1222 dose. The receptor's source is an adult who received the AZD1222 COVID-19 vaccine.

In DNA, the CDR3 is TGTGCCAGCAGTCACCCAGGAGGGGATACGCAGTATTTT. Protein product: CASSHPGGDTQYF. This chain joins TRBV7-3 and TRBJ2-3; possibly TRBD2 for D (6 bases). Trimming left V 6 bases short and J 6 bases short, with 13 bases between. CDR3 length equals 13 residues. Germline lookup yields CDR1 SGHTA and CDR2 FQGTGA.